The 8 T cell receptor beta chains in this list originate from one sample, sequenced in a study of cytomegalovirus exposure and HLA in healthy donors. Using immunoSEQ multiplex PCR, the repertoire was profiled, and TCRdb retains in-frame clones only, with some absent. In the table there are 110,000 to 150,000 clones, roughly 86% of which are singletons. The sequenced material came from PBMCs. These TCRs come from a young woman in good health and CMV-seronegative.

The rearrangement links TRBV5-1 to TRBJ1-2; D not resolved. The CDR3 consists of 13 residues. Germline CDR1 is SGHRS and CDR2 is YFSETQ. The V and J ends lost 4 bases and 4 bases respectively, with 11 bases between them. The CDR3 sequence is CASSPSYGYGYTF. CDR3 coding DNA: TGCGCCAGCAGCCCATCGTACGGCTATGGCTACACCTTC.

The rearrangement links TRBV5-1 to TRBJ2-1, with D possibly TRBD1 on 5 matching bases. The germline V gene encodes CDR1 SGHRS and CDR2 YFSETQ. Trimming shortened V by 4 bases and J by 0 bases, and 8 bases separated the two germline ends. CDR3 length: 14 residues. The CDR3 DNA reads TGCGCCAGCAGCGGGGCAGGCTCCTACAATGAGCAGTTCTTC. Its protein is CASSGAGSYNEQFF. Using reference TRBV5-1 and TRBJ2-1 for the parts outside the CDR3, the full variable domain is KAGVTQTPRYLIKTRGQQVTLSCSPISGHRSVSWYQQTPGQGLQFLFEYFSETQRNKGNFPGRFSGRQFSNSRSEMNVSTLELGDSALYLCASSGAGSYNEQFFGPGTRLTVL.

V usage is TRBV28 and J usage is TRBJ1-5, with TRBD1 matching 11 bases. Trimming removed 5 bases from V and 1 base from J; junction bases left unmatched: 10. Germline V gene lookup returns CDR1 MDHEN and CDR2 SYDVKM. This CDR3 has 18 residues. The CDR3 nucleotides read TGTGCCAGCAGTCCGCCGGGACAGGGGGTTGGGAGCAATCAGCCCCAGCATTTT. Translated, it gives CASSPPGQGVGSNQPQHF.

The V and J genes are TRBV4-1 and TRBJ1-1, with 7 bases fitting TRBD1. Trimming removed 2 bases from V and 1 base from J; junction bases left unmatched: 4. Germline-derived CDR1 and CDR2 are MGHRA and YSYEKL. The CDR3 is made up of 15 amino acids. The CDR3 DNA reads as TGCGCCAGCAGCCAACTCGGGACAGCGAACACTGAAGCTTTCTTT. Residues: CASSQLGTANTEAFF.

The J gene is TRBJ1-6, the V gene TRBV6-6, with TRBD1 matching 8 bases. The germline gives CDR1 MNHNY, CDR2 SVGAGI (reference sequence). J gave up 5 bases and V 8 bases, and 5 bases lay outside the gene matches. The CDR3 sequence is 14 residues long. CDR3 sequence: CASSPGGDNSPLHF. The CDR3 DNA reads TGTGCCAGCTCCCCAGGGGGCGATAATTCACCCCTCCACTTT.

V gene TRBV7-6 combines with J gene TRBJ2-3; D is perhaps TRBD1 (5 bases). V was cut by 4 bases and J by 5 bases, with 10 bases left in between. Germline assignment: CDR1 SGHVS and CDR2 FNYEAQ. The CDR3 length is 13 residues. CDR3 coding DNA: TGTGCCAGCAGCTCGACAGTGAAAGATACGCAGTATTTT. Its protein is CASSSTVKDTQYF. Drawing the rest from reference TRBV7-6 and TRBJ2-3, the complete variable domain is GAGVSQSPRYKVTKRGQDVALRCDPISGHVSLYWYRQALGQGPEFLTYFNYEAQQDKSGLPNDRFSAERPEGSISTLTIQRTEQRDSAMYRCASSSTVKDTQYFGPGTRLTVL.

This chain joins TRBV2 and TRBJ2-3; TRBD2 agrees at 11 bases. J gave up 4 bases and V 11 bases, and 8 bases lay outside the gene matches. CDR3 size: 14 residues. CDR1 is SNHLY, CDR2 FYNNEI, per germline. The CDR3 sequence is CARRLAGYPDTQYF. In nucleotides, the CDR3 is TGTGCCCGAAGACTAGCGGGGTATCCAGATACGCAGTATTTT.

The chain recombines TRBV5-1 with TRBJ2-1; possibly TRBD2 for D (6 bases). The germline gives CDR1 SGHRS, CDR2 YFSETQ. Trimming stripped 5 bases from V and 0 bases from J, with 12 bases between. This CDR3 region has 15 residues. In nucleotides, the CDR3 is TGCGCCAGCAGACCCGGGACTCCCTCCTACAATGAGCAGTTCTTC. This codes for CASRPGTPSYNEQFF.